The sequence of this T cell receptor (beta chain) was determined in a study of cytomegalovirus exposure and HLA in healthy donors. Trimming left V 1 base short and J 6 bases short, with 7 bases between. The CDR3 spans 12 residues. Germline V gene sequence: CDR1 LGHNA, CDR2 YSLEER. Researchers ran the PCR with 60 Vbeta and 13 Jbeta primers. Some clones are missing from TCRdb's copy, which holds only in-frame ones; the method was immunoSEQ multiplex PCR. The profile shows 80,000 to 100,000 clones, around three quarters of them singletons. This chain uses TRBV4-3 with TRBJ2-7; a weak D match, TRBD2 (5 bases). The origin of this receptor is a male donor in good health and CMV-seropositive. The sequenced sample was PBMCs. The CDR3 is CASSQGAGEQYF. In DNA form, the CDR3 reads TGCGCCAGCAGCCAAGGGGCGGGCGAGCAGTACTTC.